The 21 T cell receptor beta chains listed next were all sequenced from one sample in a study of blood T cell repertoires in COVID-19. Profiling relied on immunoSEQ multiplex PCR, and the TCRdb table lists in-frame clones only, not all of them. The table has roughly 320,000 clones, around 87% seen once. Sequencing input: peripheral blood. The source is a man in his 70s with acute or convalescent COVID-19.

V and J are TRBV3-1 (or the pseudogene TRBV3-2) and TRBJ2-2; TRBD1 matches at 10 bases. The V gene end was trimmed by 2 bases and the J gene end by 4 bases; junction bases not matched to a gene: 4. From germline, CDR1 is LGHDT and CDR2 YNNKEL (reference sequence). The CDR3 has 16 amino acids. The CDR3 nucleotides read TGTGCCAGCAGCCAACCGGGACAGGGGAGCACCGGGGAGCTGTTTTTT. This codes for CASSQPGQGSTGELFF.

The CDR3 loop reads CASSQTRGSNQPQHF. CDR3 DNA: TGTGCCAGCAGCCAAACCCGAGGTAGCAATCAGCCCCAGCATTTT. The V call is TRBV3-1 (or the pseudogene TRBV3-2), the J call TRBJ1-5; D gene unclear. The CDR3 has 15 residues. Germline V gene data show CDR1 as LGHDT and CDR2 as YNNKEL (reference sequence). Trimming removed 2 bases from V and 0 bases from J, with 8 bases in between.

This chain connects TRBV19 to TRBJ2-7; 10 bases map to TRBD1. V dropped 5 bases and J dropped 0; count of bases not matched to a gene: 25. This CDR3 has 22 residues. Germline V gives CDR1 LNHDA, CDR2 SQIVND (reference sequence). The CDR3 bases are TGTGCCAGTAGTTTCCCCTCGCTCGGTTCGGACAGGGGGGTGTACCTCTCCTACGAGCAGTACTTC. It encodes CASSFPSLGSDRGVYLSYEQYF.

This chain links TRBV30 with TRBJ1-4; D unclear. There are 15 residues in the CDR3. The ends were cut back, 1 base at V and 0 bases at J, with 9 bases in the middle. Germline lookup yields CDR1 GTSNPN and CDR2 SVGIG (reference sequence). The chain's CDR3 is CAWSGRVATNEKLFF. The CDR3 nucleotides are TGTGCCTGGAGTGGCCGGGTGGCAACTAATGAAAAACTGTTTTTT.

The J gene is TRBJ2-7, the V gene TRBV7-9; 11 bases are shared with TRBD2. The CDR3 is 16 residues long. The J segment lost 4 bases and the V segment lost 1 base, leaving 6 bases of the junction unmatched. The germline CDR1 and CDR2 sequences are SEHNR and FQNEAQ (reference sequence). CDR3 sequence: CASSLGSSGRSYEQYF. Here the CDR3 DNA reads TGTGCCAGCAGCTTAGGCTCTAGCGGGAGGTCATACGAGCAGTACTTC.

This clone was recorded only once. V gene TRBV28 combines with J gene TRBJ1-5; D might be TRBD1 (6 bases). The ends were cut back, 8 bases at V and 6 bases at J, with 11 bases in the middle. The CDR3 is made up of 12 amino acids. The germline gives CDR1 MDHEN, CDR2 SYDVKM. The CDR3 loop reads CASGTGPQPQHF. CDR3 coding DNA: TGTGCCAGCGGTACAGGGCCTCAGCCCCAGCATTTT.

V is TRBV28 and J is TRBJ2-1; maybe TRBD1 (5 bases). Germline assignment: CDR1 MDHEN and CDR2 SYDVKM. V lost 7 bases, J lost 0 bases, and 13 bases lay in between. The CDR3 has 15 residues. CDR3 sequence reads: CASTSRGTSYNEQFF. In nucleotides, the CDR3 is TGTGCCAGCACTTCTAGGGGAACCTCCTACAATGAGCAGTTCTTC. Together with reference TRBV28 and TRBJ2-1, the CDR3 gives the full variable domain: DVKVTQSSRYLVKRTGEKVFLECVQDMDHENMFWYRQDPGLGLRLIYFSYDVKMKEKGDIPEGYSVSREKKERFSLILESASTNQTSMYLCASTSRGTSYNEQFFGPGTRLTVL.

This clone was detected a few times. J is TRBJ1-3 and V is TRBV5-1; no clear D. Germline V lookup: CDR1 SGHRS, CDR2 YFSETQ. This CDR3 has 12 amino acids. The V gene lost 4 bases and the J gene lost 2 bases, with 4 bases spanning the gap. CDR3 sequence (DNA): TGCGCCAGCAGCGGCACTGGAAACACCATATATTTT. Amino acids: CASSGTGNTIYF.

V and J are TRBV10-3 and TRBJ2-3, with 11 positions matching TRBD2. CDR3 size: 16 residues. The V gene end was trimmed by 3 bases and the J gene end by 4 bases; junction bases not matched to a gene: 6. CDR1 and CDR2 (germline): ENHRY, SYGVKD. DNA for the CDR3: TGTGCCATCAGTGACCTTAGCGGGGGGGCCGCAGATACGCAGTATTTT. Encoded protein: CAISDLSGGAADTQYF.

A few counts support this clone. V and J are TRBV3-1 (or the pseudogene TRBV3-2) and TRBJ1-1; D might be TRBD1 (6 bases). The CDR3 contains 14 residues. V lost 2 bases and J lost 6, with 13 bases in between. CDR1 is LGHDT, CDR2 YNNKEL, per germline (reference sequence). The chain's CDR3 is CASSQSGVDAEAFF. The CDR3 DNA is TGTGCCAGCAGCCAATCAGGGGTAGATGCTGAAGCTTTCTTT.

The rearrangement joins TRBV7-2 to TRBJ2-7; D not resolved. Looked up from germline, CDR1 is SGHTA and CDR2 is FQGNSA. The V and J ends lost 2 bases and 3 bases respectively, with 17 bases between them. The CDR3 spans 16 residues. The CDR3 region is CASSLIRRLTNYEQYF. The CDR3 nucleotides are TGTGCCAGCAGCTTAATCCGGAGACTTACCAACTACGAGCAGTACTTC.

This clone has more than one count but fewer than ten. CDR3 sequence (DNA): TGTGCCAGCAGCGTAGACGGTGCCGCAAAGGAGCAGTTCTTC. This encodes CASSVDGAAKEQFF. This sequence joins TRBV9 and TRBJ2-1; no firm D call. The length of the CDR3 is 14 residues. Germline V lookup: CDR1 SGDLS, CDR2 YYNGEE. V lost 0 bases to trimming and J lost 10 bases, with 14 bases between them.

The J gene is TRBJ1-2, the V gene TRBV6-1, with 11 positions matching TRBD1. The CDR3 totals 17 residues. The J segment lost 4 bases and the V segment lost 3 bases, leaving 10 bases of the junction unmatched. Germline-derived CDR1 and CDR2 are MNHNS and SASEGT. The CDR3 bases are TGTGCCAGCAGTGACGGGACAGGGGGTATCTACAGCTATGGCTACACCTTC. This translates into CASSDGTGGIYSYGYTF.

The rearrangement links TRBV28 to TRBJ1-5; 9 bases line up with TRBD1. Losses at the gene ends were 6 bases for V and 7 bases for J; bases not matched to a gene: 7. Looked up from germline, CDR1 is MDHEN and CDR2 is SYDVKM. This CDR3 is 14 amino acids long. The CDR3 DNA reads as TGTGCCAGCAGACAACAACAGGGGGCACAGCCCCAGCATTTT. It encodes CASRQQQGAQPQHF.

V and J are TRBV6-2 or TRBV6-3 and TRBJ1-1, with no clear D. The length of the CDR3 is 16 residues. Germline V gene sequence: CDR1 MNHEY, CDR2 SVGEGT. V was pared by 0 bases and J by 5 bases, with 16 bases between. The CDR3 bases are TGTGCCAGCAGTTACTCAATTCGCGGGCAGAGGACTGAAGCTTTCTTT. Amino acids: CASSYSIRGQRTEAFF.

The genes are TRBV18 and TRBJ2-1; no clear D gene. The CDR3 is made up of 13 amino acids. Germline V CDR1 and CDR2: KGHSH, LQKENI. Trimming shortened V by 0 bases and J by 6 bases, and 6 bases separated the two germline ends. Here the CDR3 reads CASSPPGRNEQFF. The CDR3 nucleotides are TGTGCCAGCTCACCACCGGGCCGCAATGAGCAGTTCTTC.

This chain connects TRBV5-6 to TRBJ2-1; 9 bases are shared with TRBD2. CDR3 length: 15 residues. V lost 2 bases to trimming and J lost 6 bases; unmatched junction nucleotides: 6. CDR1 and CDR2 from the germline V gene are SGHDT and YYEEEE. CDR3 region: CASSLGLASANEQFF. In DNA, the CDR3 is TGTGCCAGCAGCTTAGGACTAGCGAGTGCCAATGAGCAGTTCTTC.

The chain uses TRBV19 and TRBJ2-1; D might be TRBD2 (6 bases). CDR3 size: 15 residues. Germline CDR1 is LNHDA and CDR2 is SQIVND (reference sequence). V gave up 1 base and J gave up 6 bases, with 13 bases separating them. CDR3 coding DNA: TGTGCCAGTAGTATAGCCGGGACTCCCTCCAATGAGCAGTTCTTC. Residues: CASSIAGTPSNEQFF.

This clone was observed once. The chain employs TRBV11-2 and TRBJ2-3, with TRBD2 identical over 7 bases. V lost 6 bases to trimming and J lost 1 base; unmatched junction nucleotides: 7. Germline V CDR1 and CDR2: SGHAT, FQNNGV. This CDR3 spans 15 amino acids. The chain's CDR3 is CASRPSGVGTDTQYF. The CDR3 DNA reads TGTGCCAGCAGACCTAGCGGAGTGGGCACAGATACGCAGTATTTT.

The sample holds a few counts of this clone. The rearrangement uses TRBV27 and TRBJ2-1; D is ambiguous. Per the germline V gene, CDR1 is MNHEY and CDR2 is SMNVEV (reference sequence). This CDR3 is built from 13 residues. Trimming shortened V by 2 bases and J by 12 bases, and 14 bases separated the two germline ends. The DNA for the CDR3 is TGTGCCAGCAGTTTAATGGAGAGATCGGGGCAGTTCTTC. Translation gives CASSLMERSGQFF.

CDR3 residues: CASRSRGGAAHTDTQYF. The DNA of the CDR3 is TGTGCCAGTAGGAGTCGCGGGGGGGCCGCGCACACAGATACGCAGTATTTT. The rearrangement uses TRBV19 and TRBJ2-3; 9 positions match TRBD2. Germline values: CDR1 LNHDA, CDR2 SQIVND (reference sequence). The CDR3 totals 17 residues. V lost 6 bases, J lost 2 bases, and 12 bases stayed unmatched. Looking up the rest from reference TRBV19 and TRBJ2-3 gives the full variable domain: DGGITQSPKYLFRKEGQNVTLSCEQNLNHDAMYWYRQDPGQGLRLIYYSQIVNDFQKGDIAEGYSVSREKKESFPLTVTSAQKNPTAFYLCASRSRGGAAHTDTQYFGPGTRLTVL.